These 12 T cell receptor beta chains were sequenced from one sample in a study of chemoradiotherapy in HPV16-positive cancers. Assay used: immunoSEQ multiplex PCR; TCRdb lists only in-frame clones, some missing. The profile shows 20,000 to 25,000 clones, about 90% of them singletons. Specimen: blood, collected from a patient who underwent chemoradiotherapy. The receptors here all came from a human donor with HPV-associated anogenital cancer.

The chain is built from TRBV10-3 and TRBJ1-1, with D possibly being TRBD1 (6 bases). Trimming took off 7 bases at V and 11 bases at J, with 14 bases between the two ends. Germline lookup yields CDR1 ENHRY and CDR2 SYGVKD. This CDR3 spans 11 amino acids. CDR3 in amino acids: CAIIQGSEAFF. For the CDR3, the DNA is TGTGCCATCATTCAGGGGAGTGAGGCTTTCTTT.

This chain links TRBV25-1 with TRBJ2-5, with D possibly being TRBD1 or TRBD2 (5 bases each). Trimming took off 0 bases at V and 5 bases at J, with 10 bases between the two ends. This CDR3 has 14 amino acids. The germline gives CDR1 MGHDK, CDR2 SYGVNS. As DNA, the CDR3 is TGTGCCAGCAGTGAATATGGGGGAGACGAGACCCAGTACTTC. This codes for CASSEYGGDETQYF.

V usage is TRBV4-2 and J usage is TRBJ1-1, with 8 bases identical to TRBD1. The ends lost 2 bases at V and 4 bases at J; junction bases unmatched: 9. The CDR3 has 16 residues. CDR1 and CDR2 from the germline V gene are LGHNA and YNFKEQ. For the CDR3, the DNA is TGTGCCAGCAGCCAACCGGGGACAGGACGTGGCACTGAAGCTTTCTTT. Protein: CASSQPGTGRGTEAFF.

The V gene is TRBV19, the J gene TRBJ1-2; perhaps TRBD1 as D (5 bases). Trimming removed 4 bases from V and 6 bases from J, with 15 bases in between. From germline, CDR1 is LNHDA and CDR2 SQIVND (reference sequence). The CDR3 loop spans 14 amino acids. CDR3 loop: CASSTGTAGHGYTF. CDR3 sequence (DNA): TGTGCCAGTAGTACCGGGACGGCGGGACATGGCTACACCTTC.

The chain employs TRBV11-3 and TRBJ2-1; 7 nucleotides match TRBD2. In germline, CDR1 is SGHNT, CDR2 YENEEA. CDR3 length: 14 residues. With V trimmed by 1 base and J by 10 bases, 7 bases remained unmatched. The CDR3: CASSLGGGRAEQFF. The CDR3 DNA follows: TGTGCCAGCAGCTTAGGGGGAGGGAGGGCGGAGCAGTTCTTC.

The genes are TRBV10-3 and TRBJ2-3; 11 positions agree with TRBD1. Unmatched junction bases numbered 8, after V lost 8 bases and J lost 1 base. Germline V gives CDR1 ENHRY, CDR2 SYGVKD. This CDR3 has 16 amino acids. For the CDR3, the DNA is TGTGCCATCCGTGGGACAGGGGGTAGCGGCACAGATACGCAGTATTTT. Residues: CAIRGTGGSGTDTQYF.

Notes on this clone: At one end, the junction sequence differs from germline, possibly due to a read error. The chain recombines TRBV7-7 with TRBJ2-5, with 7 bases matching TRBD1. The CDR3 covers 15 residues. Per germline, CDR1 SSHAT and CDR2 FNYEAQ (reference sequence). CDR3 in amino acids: CASSLAHTGEETQYF. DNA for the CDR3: TGTGCTAGCAGCTTAGCTCATACAGGGGAAGAGACCCAGTACTTC.

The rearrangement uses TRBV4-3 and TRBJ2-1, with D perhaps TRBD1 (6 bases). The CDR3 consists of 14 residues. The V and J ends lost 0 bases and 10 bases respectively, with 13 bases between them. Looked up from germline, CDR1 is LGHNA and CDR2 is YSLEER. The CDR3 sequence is CASSQDTQGIEQFF. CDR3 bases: TGCGCCAGCAGCCAAGATACGCAGGGGATCGAGCAGTTCTTC.

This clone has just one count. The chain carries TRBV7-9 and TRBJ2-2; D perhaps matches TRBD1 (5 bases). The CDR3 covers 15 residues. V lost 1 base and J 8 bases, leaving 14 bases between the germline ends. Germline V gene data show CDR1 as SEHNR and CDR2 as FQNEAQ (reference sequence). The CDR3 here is CASSLDLGVAGELFF. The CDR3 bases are TGTGCCAGCAGCTTAGATCTAGGGGTCGCGGGGGAGCTGTTTTTT.

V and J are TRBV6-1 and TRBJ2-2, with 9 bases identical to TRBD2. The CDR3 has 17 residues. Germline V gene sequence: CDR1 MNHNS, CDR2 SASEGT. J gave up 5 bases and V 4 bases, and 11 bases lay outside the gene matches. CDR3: CASSGMRGGPRTGELFF. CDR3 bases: TGTGCCAGCAGTGGGATGCGGGGGGGCCCTAGGACCGGGGAGCTGTTTTTT.

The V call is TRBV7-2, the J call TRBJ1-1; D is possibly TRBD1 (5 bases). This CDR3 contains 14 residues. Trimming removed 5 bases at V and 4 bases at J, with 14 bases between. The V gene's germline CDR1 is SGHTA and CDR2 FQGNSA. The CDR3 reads CASSRVPGTTEAFF. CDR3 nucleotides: TGTGCCAGCAGCCGCGTCCCAGGGACCACTGAAGCTTTCTTT.

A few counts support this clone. CDR3 in amino acids: CASRSYGDTQYF. CDR3 in DNA: TGTGCCAGCAGATCCTACGGAGATACGCAGTATTTT. The chain is built from TRBV7-2 and TRBJ2-3; D gene unclear. Germline values: CDR1 SGHTA, CDR2 FQGNSA. Trimming cost V 6 bases and J 5 bases, with 9 bases left between them. The CDR3 loop spans 12 amino acids.